This entry describes one T cell receptor beta chain. Its antigen is as yet unknown. RNA transcripts were the template for amplifying TCR beta CDR3 regions. In the first-round RT-PCR of the TCR CDR3, the HTBI primer set was used. MiXCR, applied by TCRdb to the multiplex PCR reads, yields one record per CDR3 protein. This sample carries roughly 98,000 distinct CDR3 sequences, around 42% of them seen once, and the ten largest clones take 10% to 13%. Germline V gives CDR1 SNHLY, CDR2 FYNNEI. Trimming removed 4 bases from V and 6 bases from J, with 18 bases in between. The CDR3 runs to 15 residues. Exclusion criteria comprised uncontrolled infection, other autoimmune disease, pregnancy or lactation. The data originate from a study of T cells in Graves' hyperthyroidism and ophthalmopathy. Findings and limits, study-wide: Most thyroid clonotypes with frequency above 0.001 were detected in blood.

This sequence was found in a woman aged 25 to 45 with Graves' hyperthyroidism. Sequencing was carried out using peripheral blood or thyroid tissue (not recorded which). The chain has TRBV2 and TRBJ1-1; D remains ambiguous. This CDR3 is CASSATWQLEPEAFF. As DNA, the CDR3 is TGTGCCAGCAGTGCGACGTGGCAGCTGGAACCTGAAGCTTTCTTT.